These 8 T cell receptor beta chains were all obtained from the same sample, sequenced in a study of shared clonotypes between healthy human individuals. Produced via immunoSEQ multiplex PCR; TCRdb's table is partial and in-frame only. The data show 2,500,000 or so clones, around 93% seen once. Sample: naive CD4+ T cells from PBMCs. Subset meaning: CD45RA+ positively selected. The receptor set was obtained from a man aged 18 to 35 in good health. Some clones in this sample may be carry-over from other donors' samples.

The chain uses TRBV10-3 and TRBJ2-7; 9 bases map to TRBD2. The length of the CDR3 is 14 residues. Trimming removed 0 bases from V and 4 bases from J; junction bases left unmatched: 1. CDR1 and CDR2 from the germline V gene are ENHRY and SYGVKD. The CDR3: CAISESLAGYEQYF. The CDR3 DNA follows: TGTGCCATCAGTGAGTCCCTAGCGGGATACGAGCAGTACTTC.

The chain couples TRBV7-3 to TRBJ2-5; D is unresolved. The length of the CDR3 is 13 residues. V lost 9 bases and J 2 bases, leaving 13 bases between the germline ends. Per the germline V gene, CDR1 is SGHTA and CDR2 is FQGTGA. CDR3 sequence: CARMRDSQETQYF. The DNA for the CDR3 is TGTGCCAGGATGCGAGATTCACAAGAGACCCAGTACTTC.

This chain's CDR3 is CASSLDQVYEQFF. The CDR3, as DNA: TGTGCCAGCAGTTTGGATCAGGTCTATGAGCAGTTCTTC. This chain links TRBV27 with TRBJ2-1; D uncertain. With 3 bases removed from V and 8 bases from J, the gap between germline ends came to 11 bases. This CDR3 comprises 13 residues. Germline CDR1 is MNHEY and CDR2 is SMNVEV (reference sequence).

CDR3 sequence: CAIRGPGTEAFF. DNA for the CDR3: TGTGCCATCAGGGGTCCCGGCACTGAAGCTTTCTTT. The chain joins TRBV10-3 to TRBJ1-1; D ambiguous. V gave up 6 bases and J gave up 4 bases, with 9 bases separating them. The CDR3 length is 12 residues. Germline lookup yields CDR1 ENHRY and CDR2 SYGVKD.

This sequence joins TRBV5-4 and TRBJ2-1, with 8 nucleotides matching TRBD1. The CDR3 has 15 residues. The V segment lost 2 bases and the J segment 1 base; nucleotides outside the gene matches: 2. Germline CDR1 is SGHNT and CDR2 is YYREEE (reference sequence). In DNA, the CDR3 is TGTGCCAGCAGCTTTAACAGGGGGTCCTACAATGAGCAGTTCTTC. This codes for CASSFNRGSYNEQFF.

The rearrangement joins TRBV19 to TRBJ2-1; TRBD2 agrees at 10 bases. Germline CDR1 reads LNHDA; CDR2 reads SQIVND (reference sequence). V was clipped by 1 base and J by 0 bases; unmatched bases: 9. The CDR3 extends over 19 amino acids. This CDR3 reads CASSIALAGAMSSYNEQFF. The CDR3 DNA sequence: TGTGCCAGTAGTATAGCCCTAGCGGGAGCCATGAGCTCCTACAATGAGCAGTTCTTC.

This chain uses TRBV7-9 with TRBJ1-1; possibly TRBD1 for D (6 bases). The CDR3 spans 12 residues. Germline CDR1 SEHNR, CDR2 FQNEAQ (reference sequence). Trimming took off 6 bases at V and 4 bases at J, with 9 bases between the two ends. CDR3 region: CASSSGATEAFF. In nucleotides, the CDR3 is TGTGCCAGCAGTTCAGGGGCCACTGAAGCTTTCTTT. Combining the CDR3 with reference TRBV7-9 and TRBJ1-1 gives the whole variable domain DTGVSQNPRHKITKRGQNVTFRCDPISEHNRLYWYRQTLGQGPEFLTYFQNEAQLEKSRLLSDRFSAERPKGSFSTLEIQRTEQGDSAMYLCASSSGATEAFFGQGTRLTVV.

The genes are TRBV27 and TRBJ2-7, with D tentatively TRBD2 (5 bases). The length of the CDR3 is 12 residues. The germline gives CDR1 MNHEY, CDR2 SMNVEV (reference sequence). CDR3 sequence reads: CSSREKSYEQYF. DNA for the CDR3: TGTTCAAGTAGGGAGAAGTCCTACGAGCAGTACTTC.